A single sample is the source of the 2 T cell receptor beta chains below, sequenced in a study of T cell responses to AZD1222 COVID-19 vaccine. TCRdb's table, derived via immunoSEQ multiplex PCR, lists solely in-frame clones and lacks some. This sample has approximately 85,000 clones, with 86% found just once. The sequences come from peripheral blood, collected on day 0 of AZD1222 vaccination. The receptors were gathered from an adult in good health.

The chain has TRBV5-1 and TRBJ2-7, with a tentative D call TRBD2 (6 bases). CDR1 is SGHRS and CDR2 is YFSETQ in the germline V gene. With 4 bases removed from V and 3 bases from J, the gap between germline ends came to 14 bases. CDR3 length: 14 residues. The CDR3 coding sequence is TGCGCCAGCAGCGCCGGACCGGAGGGCTACGAGCAGTACTTC. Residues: CASSAGPEGYEQYF.

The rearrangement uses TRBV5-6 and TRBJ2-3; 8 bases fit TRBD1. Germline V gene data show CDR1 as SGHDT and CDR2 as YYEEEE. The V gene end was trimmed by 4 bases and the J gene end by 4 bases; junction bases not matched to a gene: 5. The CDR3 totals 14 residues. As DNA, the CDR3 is TGTGCCAGCAGCCCCAGGACAGGGTCAGATACGCAGTATTTT. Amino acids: CASSPRTGSDTQYF.